Listed below are T cell receptor beta chains from one sample, sequenced in a study of regulatory T cells in long-lasting Graves disease. TCRdb passed the multiplex PCR reads through MiXCR, listing each CDR3 protein once. The sample has 400,000 to 650,000 distinct CDR3 sequences, 15% to 20% seen once. These data are also associated with another study on T cells in Graves' hyperthyroidism and ophthalmopathy.

Here the sequenced sample was peripheral blood mononuclear cells (PBMCs), taken at new diagnosis, from a patient treated with antithyroid drugs. These receptors came from a woman aged 40-60 years with Graves disease. Both conserved end residues are part of each CDR3. Fields, in order: CDR3 length, V gene, clone size, J gene, D gene, CDR3 protein, CDR3 DNA. The D gene is left open where the match is weak. Clone sizes are given selectively: once, few, many, or a class where the clone is expanded.

16	TRBV6-2/TRBV6-3	-	TRBJ1-6	-	CASSLIAGSINSPLHF	TGTGCCAGCAGCCTAATCGCTGGTTCAATAAATTCACCCCTCCACTTT
12	TRBV4-1	-	TRBJ1-1	-	CASSSFQGKAFF	TGCGCCAGCAGCTCTTTTCAGGGGAAAGCTTTCTTT
12	TRBV30	many	TRBJ1-2	-	CACTLNLYGYTF	TGTGCCTGTACCCTAAACCTCTATGGCTACACCTTC
15	TRBV30	many	TRBJ1-3	-	CAWSVRRVPGNTIYF	TGTGCCTGGAGTGTACGACGGGTTCCTGGAAACACCATATATTTT
15	TRBV2	-	TRBJ2-2	-	CASIGVVYDTGELFF	TGTGCCAGCATCGGGGTTGTTTATGACACCGGGGAGCTGTTTTTT
15	TRBV5-1	few	TRBJ1-6	-	CASSLEAGLNSPLHF	TGCGCCAGCAGCTTGGAGGCAGGGCTGAATTCACCCCTCCACTTT
15	TRBV10-3	many	TRBJ2-7	-	CAISEGSITSYEQYF	TGTGCCATCAGTGAAGGTTCCATCACCTCCTACGAGCAGTACTTC
14	TRBV3-1	-	TRBJ2-3	-	CVTKLGGSTDTQYF	TGTGTCACCAAACTCGGGGGAAGCACAGATACGCAGTATTTT
14	TRBV5-6	few	TRBJ1-3	-	CASSRGSAGNTIYF	TGTGCCAGCAGCAGGGGCTCAGCTGGAAACACCATATATTTT
13	TRBV3-1	-	TRBJ2-5	-	CASSKRPQETQYF	TGTGCCAGCAGCAAGCGGCCCCAAGAGACCCAGTACTTC
17	TRBV4-1	many	TRBJ2-7	TRBD2	CASSQGGLALSSYEQYF	TGCGCCAGCAGCCAAGGGGGACTAGCTCTTAGCTCCTACGAGCAGTACTTC
17	TRBV5-1	many	TRBJ2-1	-	CASSARVLQNSYNEQFF	TGCGCCAGCAGCGCCCGAGTTCTGCAAAACTCCTACAATGAGCAGTTCTTC
16	TRBV28	-	TRBJ1-2	-	CACQGTGDRRYYGCTF	-
13	TRBV5-1	many	TRBJ2-5	-	CASSLVGQETQYF	TGTGCCAGCAGCTTAGTGGGCCAAGAGACCCAGTACTTC
15	TRBV14	many	TRBJ2-1	-	CASSLYHLRRKEQFF	TGTGCCAGCAGCCTATACCACTTAAGGAGGAAAGAGCAGTTCTTC
15	TRBV4-1	few	TRBJ2-1	-	CASSQEGRTYNEQFF	TGCGCCAGCAGCCAAGAGGGCCGAACCTACAATGAGCAGTTCTTC
15	TRBV16	once	TRBJ1-6	TRBD1	CASSRLGQGNSPLHF	TGTGCCAGCAGCCGCCTGGGACAGGGTAATTCACCCCTCCACTTT
16	TRBV7-8	many	TRBJ1-3	-	CASSLTTYRSGNTIYF	TGTGCCAGCAGCTTAACGACGTATCGCTCTGGAAACACCATATATTTT
14	TRBV10-3	-	TRBJ2-3	-	CAISEYSRTDTQYF	TGTGCCATCAGTGAGTACAGCCGCACAGATACGCAGTATTTT
13	TRBV12-3/TRBV12-4	many	TRBJ2-7	-	CASSRDTVYEQYF	TGTGCCAGCAGCCGGGACACGGTCTACGAGCAGTACTTC
18	TRBV9	-	TRBJ2-2	TRBD2	CASSPTVLAGIGTGELLF	TGTGCCAGCAGCCCCACTGTACTAGCGGGCATTGGGACCGGGGAGCTGCTTTTT
15	TRBV4-1	-	TRBJ1-4	-	CASSQGGGTNEKLFF	TGCGCCAGCAGCCAGGGGGGGGGTACTAATGAAAAACTGTTTTTT
13	TRBV29-1	few	TRBJ1-2	-	CSVEIQGSYGYTF	TGCAGCGTTGAAATACAGGGATCCTATGGCTACACCTTC
18	TRBV12-3/TRBV12-4	few	TRBJ2-1	TRBD2	CASSPRHPGLVTYNEQFF	TGTGCCAGCAGTCCTAGACATCCGGGACTAGTGACCTACAATGAGCAGTTCTTC
13	TRBV20-1	-	TRBJ1-3	-	CSAQGDGGNTIYF	TGCAGTGCCCAGGGTGATGGAGGAAACACCATATATTTT
15	TRBV5-1	many	TRBJ1-3	-	CASRSGEGSGNTIYF	TGCGCCAGCAGGAGCGGCGAGGGATCTGGAAACACCATATATTTT
15	TRBV28	many	TRBJ2-1	TRBD2	CASSPRGGENNEQFF	TGTGCCAGCAGCCCCCGGGGGGGTGAAAACAATGAGCAGTTCTTC